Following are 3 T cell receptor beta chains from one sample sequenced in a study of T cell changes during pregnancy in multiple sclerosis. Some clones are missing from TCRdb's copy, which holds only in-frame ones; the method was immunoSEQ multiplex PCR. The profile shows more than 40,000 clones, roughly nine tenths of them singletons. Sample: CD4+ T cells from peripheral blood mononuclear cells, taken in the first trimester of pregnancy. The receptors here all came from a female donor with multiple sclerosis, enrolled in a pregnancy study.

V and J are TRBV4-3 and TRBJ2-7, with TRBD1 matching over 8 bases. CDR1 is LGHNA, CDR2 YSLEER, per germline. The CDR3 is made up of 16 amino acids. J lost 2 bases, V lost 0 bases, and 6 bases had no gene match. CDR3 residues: CASSQDQNRGAYEQYF. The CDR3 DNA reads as TGCGCCAGCAGCCAAGATCAGAACAGGGGGGCCTACGAGCAGTACTTC.

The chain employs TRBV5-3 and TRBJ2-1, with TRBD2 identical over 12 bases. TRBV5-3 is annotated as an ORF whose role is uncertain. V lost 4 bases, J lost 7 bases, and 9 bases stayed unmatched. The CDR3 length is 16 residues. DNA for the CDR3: TGTGCCAGAAGCCCTCCGGGACTAGCGGGTCCAAATGAGCAGTTCTTC. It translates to CARSPPGLAGPNEQFF.

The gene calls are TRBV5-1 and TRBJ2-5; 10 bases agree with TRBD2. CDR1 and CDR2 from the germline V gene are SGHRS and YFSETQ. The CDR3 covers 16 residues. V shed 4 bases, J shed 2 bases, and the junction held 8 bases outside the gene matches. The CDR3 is CASSPSLAGLQETQYF. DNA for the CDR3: TGCGCCAGCAGCCCCTCACTAGCGGGACTACAAGAGACCCAGTACTTC.